This TCR beta chain was sequenced during a study of Graves' ophthalmopathy and Graves' hyperthyroidism. RNA transcripts provided the template for amplifying TCR beta CDR3 regions. First-round RT-PCR used HTBI primers; second-round multiplex PCR followed. TCRdb processed the multiplex PCR reads anew with MiXCR; each CDR3 protein has one entry. Among almost 750,000 distinct CDR3 sequences listed, 40% were seen once. Presentation of ophthalmopathy in the donors involved moderate-to-severe activity, CAS ≥3, NOSPECS ≥4 and a duration under 3 months. The diagnosis was founded upon clinical symptoms, serum thyroxine, TRAb, thyroid ultrasound and orbital computed tomography. The sample consisted of peripheral blood. The clonotype was recovered from an adult man with Graves' ophthalmopathy.

The CDR3 DNA sequence: TGTGCCAGTAGTATAGAGAATATGCCGAAGGAAAAACTGTTTTTT. It yields the protein CASSIENMPKEKLFF. The chain uses TRBV19 and TRBJ1-4; no clear D. Trimming pared 0 bases from V and 8 bases from J, leaving 13 bases between. The CDR3 totals 15 residues. CDR1 is LNHDA, CDR2 SQIVND, per germline (reference sequence).